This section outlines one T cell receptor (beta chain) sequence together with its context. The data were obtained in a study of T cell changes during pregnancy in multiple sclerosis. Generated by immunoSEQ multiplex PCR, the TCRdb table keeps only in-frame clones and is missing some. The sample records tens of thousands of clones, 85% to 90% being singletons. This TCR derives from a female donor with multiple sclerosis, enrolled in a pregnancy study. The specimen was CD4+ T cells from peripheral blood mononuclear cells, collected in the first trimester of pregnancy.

CDR3 nucleotide sequence: TGCGCCAGCAGCTTACGCGGGGAAGAGACCCAGTACTTC. This sequence encodes CASSLRGEETQYF. The V and J genes are TRBV5-1 and TRBJ2-5; D perhaps matches TRBD2 (6 bases). Germline V gene data show CDR1 as SGHRS and CDR2 as YFSETQ. V shed 2 bases and J shed 3 bases, with 8 bases lying between them. This CDR3 is 13 amino acids long.